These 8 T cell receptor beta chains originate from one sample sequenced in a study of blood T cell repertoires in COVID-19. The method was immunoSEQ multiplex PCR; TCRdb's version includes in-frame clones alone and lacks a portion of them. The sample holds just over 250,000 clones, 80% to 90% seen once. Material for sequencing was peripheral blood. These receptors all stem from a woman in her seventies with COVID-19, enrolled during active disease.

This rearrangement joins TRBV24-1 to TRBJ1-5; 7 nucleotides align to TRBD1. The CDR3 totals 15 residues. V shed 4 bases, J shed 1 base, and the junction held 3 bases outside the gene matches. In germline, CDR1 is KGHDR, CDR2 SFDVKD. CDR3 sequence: CATSDTGVSNQPQHF. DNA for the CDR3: TGTGCCACCAGTGACACAGGGGTGAGCAATCAGCCCCAGCATTTT.

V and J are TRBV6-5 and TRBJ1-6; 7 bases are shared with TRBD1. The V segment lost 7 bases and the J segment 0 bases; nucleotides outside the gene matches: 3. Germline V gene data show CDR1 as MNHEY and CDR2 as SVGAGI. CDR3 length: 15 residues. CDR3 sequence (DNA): TGTGCCAGCATGACAGGGAGCTCCTATAATTCACCCCTCCACTTT. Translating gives CASMTGSSYNSPLHF.

The CDR3 nucleotides read TGTGCCAGCAGGACAACGGGACAGGGGGATACGCAGTATTTT. It encodes CASRTTGQGDTQYF. The J gene is TRBJ2-3, the V gene TRBV6-6; 10 nucleotides align to TRBD1. This CDR3 is 14 amino acids long. Germline CDR1 is MNHNY and CDR2 is SVGAGI (reference sequence). With 6 bases clipped from V and 6 bases from J, the junction kept 6 bases outside the gene matches.

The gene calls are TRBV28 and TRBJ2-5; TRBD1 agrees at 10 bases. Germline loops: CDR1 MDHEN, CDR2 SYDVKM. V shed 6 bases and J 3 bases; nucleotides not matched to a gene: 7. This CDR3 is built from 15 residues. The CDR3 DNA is TGTGCCAGCAGATCGGCCGGGACAGGGGAAGAGACCCAGTACTTC. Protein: CASRSAGTGEETQYF. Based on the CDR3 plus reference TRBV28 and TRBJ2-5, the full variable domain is DVKVTQSSRYLVKRTGEKVFLECVQDMDHENMFWYRQDPGLGLRLIYFSYDVKMKEKGDIPEGYSVSREKKERFSLILESASTNQTSMYLCASRSAGTGEETQYFGPGTRLLVL.

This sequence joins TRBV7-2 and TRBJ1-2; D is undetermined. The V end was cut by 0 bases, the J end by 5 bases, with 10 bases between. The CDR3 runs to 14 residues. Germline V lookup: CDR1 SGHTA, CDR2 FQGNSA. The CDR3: CASSLAPRLYGYTF. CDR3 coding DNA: TGTGCCAGCAGCTTAGCCCCCAGACTTTATGGCTACACCTTC.

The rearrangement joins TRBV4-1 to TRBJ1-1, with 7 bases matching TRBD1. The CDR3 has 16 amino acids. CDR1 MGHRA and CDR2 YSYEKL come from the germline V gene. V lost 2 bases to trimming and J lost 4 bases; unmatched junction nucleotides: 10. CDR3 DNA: TGCGCCAGCAGCCAATACTTCGGGGCAGGGGGCACTGAAGCTTTCTTT. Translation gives CASSQYFGAGGTEAFF.

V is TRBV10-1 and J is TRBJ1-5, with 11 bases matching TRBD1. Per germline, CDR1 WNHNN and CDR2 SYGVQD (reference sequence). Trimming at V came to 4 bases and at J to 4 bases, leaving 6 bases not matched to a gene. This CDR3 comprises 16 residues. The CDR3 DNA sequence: TGCGCCAGCAGTGTTCCGGGACAGGGGGAGAATCAGCCCCAGCATTTT. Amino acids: CASSVPGQGENQPQHF.

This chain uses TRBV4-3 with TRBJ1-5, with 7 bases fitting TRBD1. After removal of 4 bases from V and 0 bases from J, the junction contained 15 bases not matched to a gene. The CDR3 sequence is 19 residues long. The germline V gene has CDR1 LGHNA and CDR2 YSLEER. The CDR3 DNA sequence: TGCGCCAGCAGCCCCAAAATTCGGACAGGACCTTATAGCAATCAGCCCCAGCATTTT. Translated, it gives CASSPKIRTGPYSNQPQHF.